Below are 28 T cell receptor beta chains sequenced from a single sample in a study of STAT3 mutations in large granular lymphocyte leukemia. Notes on the study in general: Every T-LGLL patient had at least one immunodominant TCRbeta clonotype.

Sequencing was performed with immunoSEQ multiplex PCR; in TCRdb, only in-frame clones are kept and a portion is missing. In the table there are tens of thousands of clones, approximately 84% of which are singletons. Antigen specificity for these receptors is unknown. Sequences were obtained from peripheral blood mononuclear cells. The receptor set was obtained from a man aged 55-75 years with T-cell large granular lymphocyte leukemia. Some clones in this sample may be carry-over from other donors' samples.

The CDR3 coding sequence is TGCGCCAGCAGCTCGACTAGCGGAGAGACCCAGTACTTC. Protein product: CASSSTSGETQYF. The chain joins TRBV5-1 to TRBJ2-5; 9 bases fit TRBD2. V gave up 3 bases and J gave up 4 bases; unmatched junction bases: 1. The CDR3 length is 13 residues. Germline CDR1 and CDR2: SGHRS and YFSETQ.

This clone appeared a single time. The chain recombines TRBV15 with TRBJ2-7; maybe TRBD1 (6 bases). V lost 0 bases and J 3 bases, leaving 12 bases between the germline ends. The CDR3 is 15 amino acids. Germline CDR1 and CDR2: LNHNV and YYDKDF (reference sequence). In DNA, the CDR3 is TGTGCCACCAGCAGAGATGCCGCCAGGGGCTACGAGCAGTACTTC. Protein: CATSRDAARGYEQYF.

The chain has TRBV5-1 and TRBJ1-1, with a weak D call TRBD1 (6 bases). The CDR3 runs 15 residues. Looked up from germline, CDR1 is SGHRS and CDR2 is YFSETQ. V was pared by 0 bases and J by 4 bases, with 13 bases between. The CDR3 sequence: CASSLVGGSATEAFF. CDR3 DNA: TGCGCCAGCAGCTTGGTGGGGGGCTCGGCCACTGAAGCTTTCTTT.

The chain has TRBV5-1 and TRBJ2-1, with 9 bases matching TRBD2. Germline lookup yields CDR1 SGHRS and CDR2 YFSETQ. J gave up 4 bases and V 7 bases, and 12 bases lay outside the gene matches. CDR3 length equals 16 residues. The CDR3 coding sequence is TGCGCCAGCCAGCAAAGGGCTAGCGGGGCATACAATGAGCAGTTCTTC. Its protein is CASQQRASGAYNEQFF.

The chain links TRBV13 to TRBJ2-7; 10 nucleotides line up with TRBD2. The CDR3 is made up of 15 amino acids. V trimming: 1 base; J trimming: 4 bases; junction bases outside the gene matches: 4. The germline V gene encodes CDR1 PRHDT and CDR2 FYEKMQ (reference sequence). CDR3: CASSLASGSEYEQYF. The CDR3 nucleotides read TGTGCCAGCAGCTTAGCTAGCGGGAGTGAATACGAGCAGTACTTC. Together with reference TRBV13 and TRBJ2-7, the CDR3 gives the full variable domain: AAGVIQSPRHLIKEKRETATLKCYPIPRHDTVYWYQQGPGQDPQFLISFYEKMQSDKGSIPDRFSAQQFSDYHSELNMSSLELGDSALYFCASSLASGSEYEQYFGPGTRLTVT.

The chain carries TRBV19 and TRBJ1-1; 7 positions match TRBD1. Germline V lookup: CDR1 LNHDA, CDR2 SQIVND (reference sequence). With 8 bases clipped from V and 0 bases from J, the junction kept 3 bases outside the gene matches. This CDR3 contains 13 residues. This CDR3 reads CASSGQLNTEAFF. The CDR3 DNA sequence: TGTGCCAGTTCGGGACAGCTGAACACTGAAGCTTTCTTT.

The chain recombines TRBV15 with TRBJ2-2; D not resolved. Germline V gene sequence: CDR1 LNHNV, CDR2 YYDKDF (reference sequence). Trimming pared 0 bases from V and 2 bases from J, leaving 13 bases between. The CDR3 totals 17 residues. The CDR3, as DNA: TGTGCCACCAGCAGAGATCCAAACGGAATCAACACCGGGGAGCTGTTTTTT. Protein product: CATSRDPNGINTGELFF.

This rearrangement joins TRBV27 to TRBJ2-3; a possible D gene is TRBD2 (6 bases). Germline lookup yields CDR1 MNHEY and CDR2 SMNVEV (reference sequence). CDR3 size: 12 residues. Trimming cost V 9 bases and J 6 bases, with 13 bases left between them. The DNA for the CDR3 is TGTGCCAGTACCGGTCGGGGGGATACGCAGTATTTT. Translating it yields CASTGRGDTQYF.

There are a few counts of this clone. The chain is built from TRBV7-2 and TRBJ1-2, with D possibly being TRBD1 (5 bases). Germline CDR1 and CDR2: SGHTA and FQGNSA. The CDR3 runs 14 residues. The V and J ends lost 5 bases and 0 bases respectively, with 10 bases between them. The CDR3 DNA reads as TGTGCCAGCAGCCAAGACAGAGCTAACTATGGCTACACCTTC. Encoded protein: CASSQDRANYGYTF.

The chain links TRBV10-3 to TRBJ2-7; tentatively, D is TRBD1 or TRBD2 (5 bases each). Per germline, CDR1 ENHRY and CDR2 SYGVKD. CDR3 size: 11 residues. V was shortened by 6 bases and J by 5 bases, with 8 bases between the two germline ends. CDR3 in amino acids: CAIRRGDEQYF. In DNA form, the CDR3 reads TGTGCCATCAGGAGGGGAGACGAGCAGTACTTC.

This clone was counted a few times. This chain uses TRBV6-5 with TRBJ2-5; the D gene is possibly TRBD2 (5 bases). V was clipped by 5 bases and J by 1 base, with 14 bases between them. CDR3 size: 15 residues. Germline V gives CDR1 MNHEY, CDR2 SVGAGI. The CDR3 here is CASSHPLRGQETQYF. The CDR3 DNA follows: TGTGCCAGCAGTCACCCCCTACGGGGCCAAGAGACCCAGTACTTC.

The chain couples TRBV4-1 to TRBJ2-7; D may match TRBD1 or TRBD2 (5 bases each). V was shortened by 3 bases and J by 6 bases, with 12 bases between the two germline ends. The CDR3 totals 13 residues. CDR1 MGHRA and CDR2 YSYEKL come from the germline V gene. The CDR3 coding sequence is TGCGCCAGCAGCCATCCCGGGACGGCCGAGCAGTACTTC. This codes for CASSHPGTAEQYF.

This chain connects TRBV7-3 to TRBJ2-5; TRBD2 matches 7 bases. Trimming cost V 5 bases and J 3 bases; bases outside gene matches: 15. The CDR3 has 17 residues. Germline V lookup: CDR1 SGHTA, CDR2 FQGTGA. CDR3 in amino acids: CASSPGVGGRWEETQYF. DNA of the CDR3: TGTGCCAGCAGCCCCGGTGTGGGCGGGAGATGGGAAGAGACCCAGTACTTC.

J is TRBJ1-2 and V is TRBV2; D ambiguous. Germline values: CDR1 SNHLY, CDR2 FYNNEI. V was pared by 7 bases and J by 5 bases, with 17 bases between. The CDR3 covers 14 residues. CDR3 nucleotides: TGTGCCAGCACCGAGCAGGATTTTACTTATGGCTACACCTTC. It specifies CASTEQDFTYGYTF.

Only a few counts were recorded for this clone. J is TRBJ2-7 and V is TRBV28; perhaps TRBD1 as D (5 bases). From germline, CDR1 is MDHEN and CDR2 SYDVKM. Trimming cost V 10 bases and J 2 bases, with 15 bases left between them. The CDR3 length is 13 residues. The CDR3 is CATNQWGTYEQYF. CDR3 coding DNA: TGTGCCACCAACCAGTGGGGCACCTACGAGCAGTACTTC.

The chain recombines TRBV19 with TRBJ2-5, with D perhaps TRBD1 (5 bases). From germline, CDR1 is LNHDA and CDR2 SQIVND (reference sequence). V lost 5 bases, J lost 7 bases, and 14 bases lay in between. The CDR3 loop spans 13 amino acids. Here the CDR3 reads CASSVNSQGTQYF. CDR3 nucleotide sequence: TGTGCCAGTAGTGTAAACAGCCAGGGGACCCAGTACTTC.

This rearrangement joins TRBV6-6 to TRBJ2-7, with 8 bases aligning to TRBD1. Trimming took 6 bases from V and 2 from J; bases not matched to a gene: 9. Per the germline V gene, CDR1 is MNHNY and CDR2 is SVGAGI (reference sequence). CDR3 length equals 15 residues. The CDR3 nucleotides are TGTGCCAGCAGCTCTACAGGGGGTTTTCCCTACGAGCAGTACTTC. Translated, it gives CASSSTGGFPYEQYF.

This clone was picked up one time. This chain joins TRBV30 and TRBJ1-1; D possibly corresponds to TRBD1 (6 bases). The V gene's germline CDR1 is GTSNPN and CDR2 SVGIG (reference sequence). This CDR3 region has 14 residues. The V end lost 4 bases, the J end lost 4 bases, and 16 bases lay between the germline ends. CDR3 in amino acids: CAWTLGGAGTEAFF. CDR3 bases: TGTGCCTGGACTTTGGGGGGCGCGGGCACTGAAGCTTTCTTT.

The chain carries TRBV5-1 and TRBJ1-1; D is uncertain. The CDR3 runs to 13 residues. The germline gives CDR1 SGHRS, CDR2 YFSETQ. The germline V and J ends were trimmed by 0 bases and 1 base, with 4 bases remaining between them. CDR3 DNA: TGCGCCAGCAGCTTGGCAGGGAACACTGAAGCTTTCTTT. The encoded protein is CASSLAGNTEAFF. The full variable domain, completed using reference TRBV5-1 and TRBJ1-1, is KAGVTQTPRYLIKTRGQQVTLSCSPISGHRSVSWYQQTPGQGLQFLFEYFSETQRNKGNFPGRFSGRQFSNSRSEMNVSTLELGDSALYLCASSLAGNTEAFFGQGTRLTVV.

The V call is TRBV7-8, the J call TRBJ2-2; D possibly corresponds to TRBD2 (5 bases). Germline V gene data show CDR1 as SGHVS and CDR2 as FQNEAQ. This CDR3 has 16 amino acids. V was cut by 7 bases and J by 3 bases, with 18 bases left in between. The CDR3 region has the DNA TGTGCCAGCACCCTGGCCCCCCGAGGGTACACCGGGGAGCTGTTTTTT. This encodes CASTLAPRGYTGELFF.

This chain connects TRBV30 to TRBJ2-3; the D gene is possibly TRBD2 (5 bases). The length of the CDR3 is 15 residues. Trimming took 0 bases from V and 1 from J, leaving 11 bases between them. Germline CDR1 reads GTSNPN; CDR2 reads SVGIG (reference sequence). The CDR3: CAWSVSGGRTDTQYF. CDR3 coding DNA: TGTGCCTGGAGTGTAAGCGGCGGCCGCACAGATACGCAGTATTTT.

The V and J genes are TRBV5-1 and TRBJ1-1, with a possible D match to TRBD1 (5 bases). Germline V gene sequence: CDR1 SGHRS, CDR2 YFSETQ. The germline V and J ends were trimmed by 0 bases and 0 bases, with 9 bases remaining between them. CDR3 length: 15 residues. Written as DNA, the CDR3 is TGCGCCAGCAGCTTGGGGCAGGGAATGAACACTGAAGCTTTCTTT. Protein sequence: CASSLGQGMNTEAFF.

The CDR3 DNA sequence: TGTGCCAGCAAGGGACTCGGGGTGGAGGAGACCCAGTACTTC. It codes for CASKGLGVEETQYF. The chain employs TRBV7-9 and TRBJ2-5; perhaps TRBD2 as D (6 bases). Germline V CDR1 and CDR2: SEHNR, FQNEAQ (reference sequence). This CDR3 region has 14 residues. V was clipped by 7 bases and J by 5 bases, with 17 bases between them.

The chain carries TRBV6-5 and TRBJ1-2; the D gene is possibly TRBD1 (5 bases). This CDR3 has 15 residues. Trimming stripped 7 bases from V and 2 bases from J, with 17 bases between. Looked up from germline, CDR1 is MNHEY and CDR2 is SVGAGI. The DNA for the CDR3 is TGTGCCAGCATTACTAGGGGAGCAGGGAACTATGGCTACACCTTC. Protein sequence: CASITRGAGNYGYTF.

This chain links TRBV5-6 with TRBJ2-7; D might be TRBD1 or TRBD2, each matching 5 bases. Germline V gene sequence: CDR1 SGHDT, CDR2 YYEEEE. Trimming cost V 0 bases and J 7 bases, with 11 bases left between them. The CDR3 extends over 13 amino acids. Here the CDR3 DNA reads TGTGCCAGCAGCTTGGCGTCAGGGAGAGAGCAGTACTTC. Translated: CASSLASGREQYF.

The chain employs TRBV6-6 and TRBJ2-1; D is tentatively TRBD1 or TRBD2 (6 bases each). This CDR3 is 15 amino acids long. Deletions cut 4 bases from V and 3 bases from J, with 13 bases between. CDR1 and CDR2 from the germline V gene are MNHNY and SVGAGI (reference sequence). Written as DNA, the CDR3 is TGTGCCAGCAGTTTGGGGGGCCCGAACTACAATGAGCAGTTCTTC. It is translated as CASSLGGPNYNEQFF.

The V call is TRBV9, the J call TRBJ1-1; 9 bases fit TRBD1. V was pared by 4 bases and J by 0 bases, with 4 bases of the junction left unmatched. The length of the CDR3 is 15 residues. The germline gives CDR1 SGDLS, CDR2 YYNGEE. CDR3 residues: CASSPRTGVNTEAFF. As DNA, the CDR3 is TGTGCCAGCAGCCCACGGACAGGGGTGAACACTGAAGCTTTCTTT.

The chain uses TRBV18 and TRBJ1-5; D gene ambiguous. The CDR3 sequence is 14 residues long. V was trimmed by 1 base and J by 3 bases, leaving 7 bases between them. The germline gives CDR1 KGHSH, CDR2 LQKENI. The CDR3 bases are TGTGCCAGCTCACCACAGGGAAACAATCAGCCCCAGCATTTT. Protein: CASSPQGNNQPQHF.